The T cell receptor (beta chain) under discussion was sequenced for a study of T cell changes during pregnancy in multiple sclerosis. Assay used: immunoSEQ multiplex PCR; TCRdb lists only in-frame clones, some missing. The data contain roughly 42,000 clones, around 90% of them singletons. The sample was CD4+ T cells from peripheral blood mononuclear cells, taken in the second trimester of pregnancy. The TCR was taken from a female donor with multiple sclerosis, enrolled in a pregnancy study.

The CDR3 DNA is TGTGCCAGCAGTCTCCAGGGCCCCTATGGCTACACCTTC. Translation: CASSLQGPYGYTF. The chain uses TRBV28 and TRBJ1-2; D is possibly TRBD1 (5 bases). The CDR3 contains 13 residues. V lost 5 bases, J lost 4 bases, and 11 bases lay in between. Germline V gives CDR1 MDHEN, CDR2 SYDVKM.